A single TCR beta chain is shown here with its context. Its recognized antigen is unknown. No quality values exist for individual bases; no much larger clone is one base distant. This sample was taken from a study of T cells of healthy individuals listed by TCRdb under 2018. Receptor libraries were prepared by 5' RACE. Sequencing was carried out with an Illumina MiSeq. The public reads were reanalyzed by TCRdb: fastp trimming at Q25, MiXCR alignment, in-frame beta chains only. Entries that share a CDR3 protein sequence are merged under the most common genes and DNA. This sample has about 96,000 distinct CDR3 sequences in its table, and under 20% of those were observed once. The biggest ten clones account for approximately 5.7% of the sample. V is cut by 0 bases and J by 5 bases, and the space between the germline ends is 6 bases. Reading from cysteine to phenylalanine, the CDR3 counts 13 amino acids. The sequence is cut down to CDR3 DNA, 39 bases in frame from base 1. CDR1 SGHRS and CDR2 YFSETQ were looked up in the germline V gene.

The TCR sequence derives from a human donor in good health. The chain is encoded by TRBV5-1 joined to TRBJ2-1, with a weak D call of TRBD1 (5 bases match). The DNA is TGCGCCAGCAGCTTGGTGACAGACAATGAGCAGTTCTTC. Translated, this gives CASSLVTDNEQFF.